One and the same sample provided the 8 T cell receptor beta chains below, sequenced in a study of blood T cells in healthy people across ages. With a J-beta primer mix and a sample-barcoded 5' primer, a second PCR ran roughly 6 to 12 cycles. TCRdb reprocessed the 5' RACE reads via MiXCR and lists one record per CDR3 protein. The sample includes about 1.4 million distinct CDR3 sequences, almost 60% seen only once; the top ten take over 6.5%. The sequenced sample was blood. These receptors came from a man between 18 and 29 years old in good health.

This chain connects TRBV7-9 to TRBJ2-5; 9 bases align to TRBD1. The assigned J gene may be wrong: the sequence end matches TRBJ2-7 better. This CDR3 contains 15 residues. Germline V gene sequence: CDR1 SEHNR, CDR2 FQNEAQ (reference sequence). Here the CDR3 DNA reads TGTGCCAGCAGCTCGGAGGACAGGGGTTTTTACGAGCAGTACTTC. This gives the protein CASSSEDRGFYEQYF.

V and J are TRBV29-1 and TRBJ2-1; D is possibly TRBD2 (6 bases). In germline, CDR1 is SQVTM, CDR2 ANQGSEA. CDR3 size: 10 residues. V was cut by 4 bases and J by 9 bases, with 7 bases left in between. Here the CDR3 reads CSVGLGEQFF. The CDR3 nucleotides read TGCAGCGTTGGACTAGGTGAGCAGTTCTTC.

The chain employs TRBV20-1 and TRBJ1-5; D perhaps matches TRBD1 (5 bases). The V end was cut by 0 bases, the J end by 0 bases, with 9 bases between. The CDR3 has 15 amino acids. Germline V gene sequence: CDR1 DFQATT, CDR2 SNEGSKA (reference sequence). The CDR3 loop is CSARDGAYSNQPQHF. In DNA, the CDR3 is TGCAGTGCTAGAGATGGGGCCTATAGCAATCAGCCCCAGCATTTT.

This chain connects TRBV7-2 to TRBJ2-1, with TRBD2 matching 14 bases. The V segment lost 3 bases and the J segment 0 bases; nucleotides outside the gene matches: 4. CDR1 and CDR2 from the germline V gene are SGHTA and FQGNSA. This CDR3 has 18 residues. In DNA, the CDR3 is TGTGCCAGCAGCTTGGGGACTAGCGGGAGCCGCTCCTACAATGAGCAGTTCTTC. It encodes CASSLGTSGSRSYNEQFF.

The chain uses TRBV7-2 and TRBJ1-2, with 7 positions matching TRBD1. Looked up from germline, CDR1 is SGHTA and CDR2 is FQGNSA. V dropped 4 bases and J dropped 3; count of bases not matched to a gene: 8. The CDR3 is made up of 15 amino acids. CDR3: CASSSSLDRDYGYTF. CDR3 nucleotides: TGTGCCAGCAGCTCCTCCCTAGACAGGGACTATGGCTACACCTTC.

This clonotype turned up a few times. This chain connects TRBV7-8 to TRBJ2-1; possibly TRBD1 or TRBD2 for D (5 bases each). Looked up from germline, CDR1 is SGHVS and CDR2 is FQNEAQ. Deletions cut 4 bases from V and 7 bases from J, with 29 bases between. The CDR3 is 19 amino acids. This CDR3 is CASSWAGAGRRPWNNEQFF. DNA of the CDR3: TGTGCCAGCAGCTGGGCCGGGGCAGGCAGGAGGCCGTGGAATAATGAGCAGTTCTTC.

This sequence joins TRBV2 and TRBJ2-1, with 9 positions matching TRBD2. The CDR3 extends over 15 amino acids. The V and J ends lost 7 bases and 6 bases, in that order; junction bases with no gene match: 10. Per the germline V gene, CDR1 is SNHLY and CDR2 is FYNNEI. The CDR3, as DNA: TGTGCCAGCAACGGGCGTAGCGGGGGAGGCAATGAGCAGTTCTTC. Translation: CASNGRSGGGNEQFF. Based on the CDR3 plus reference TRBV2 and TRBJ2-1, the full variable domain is EPEVTQTPSHQVTQMGQEVILRCVPISNHLYFYWYRQILGQKVEFLVSFYNNEISEKSEIFDDQFSVERPDGSNFTLKIRSTKLEDSAMYFCASNGRSGGGNEQFFGPGTRLTVL.

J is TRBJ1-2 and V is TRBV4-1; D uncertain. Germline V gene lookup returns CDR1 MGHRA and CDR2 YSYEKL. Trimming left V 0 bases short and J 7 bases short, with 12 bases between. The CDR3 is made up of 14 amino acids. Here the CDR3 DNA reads TGCGCCAGCAGCCAAGATATGAAGAGGTTTGGCTACACCTTC. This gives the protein CASSQDMKRFGYTF.